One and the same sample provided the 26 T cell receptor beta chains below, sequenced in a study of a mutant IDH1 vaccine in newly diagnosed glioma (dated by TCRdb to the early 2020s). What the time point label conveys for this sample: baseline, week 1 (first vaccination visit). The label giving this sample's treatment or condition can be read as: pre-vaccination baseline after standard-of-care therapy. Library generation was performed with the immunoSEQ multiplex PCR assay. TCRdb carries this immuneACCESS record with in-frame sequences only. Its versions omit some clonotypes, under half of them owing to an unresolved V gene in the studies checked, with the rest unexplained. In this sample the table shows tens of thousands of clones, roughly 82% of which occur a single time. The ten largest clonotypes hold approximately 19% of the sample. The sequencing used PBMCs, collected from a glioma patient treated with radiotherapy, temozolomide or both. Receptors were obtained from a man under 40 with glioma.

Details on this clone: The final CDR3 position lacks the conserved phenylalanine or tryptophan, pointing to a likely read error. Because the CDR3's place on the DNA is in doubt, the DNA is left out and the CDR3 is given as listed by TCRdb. The CDR3 spells CASSPRDKYD. This chain joins TRBV6-5 and TRBJ1-3; TRBD1 was called by the table and not checked on the DNA. Inclusive of both ends, the CDR3 amounts to 10 amino acids. Germline lookup yields CDR1 MNHEY and CDR2 SVGAGI.

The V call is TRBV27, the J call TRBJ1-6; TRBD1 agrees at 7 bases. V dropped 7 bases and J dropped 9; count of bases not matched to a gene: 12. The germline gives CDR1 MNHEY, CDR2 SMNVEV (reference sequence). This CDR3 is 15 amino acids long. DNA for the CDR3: TGTGCCAGCACTCCGACAGGGACGCTCTCTTCACCCCTCCACTTT. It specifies CASTPTGTLSSPLHF.

The CDR3 nucleotides are TGCACCAGCAGCCAAGATCTTGATCACACCGGGGAGCTGTTTTTT. Its protein product is CTSSQDLDHTGELFF. The V call is TRBV1, the J call TRBJ2-2. TRBV1 is noted as a pseudogene. CDR3 size: 15 residues.

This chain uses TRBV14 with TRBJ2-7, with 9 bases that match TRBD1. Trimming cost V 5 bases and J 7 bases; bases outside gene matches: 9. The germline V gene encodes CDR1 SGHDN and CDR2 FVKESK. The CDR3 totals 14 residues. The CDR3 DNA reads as TGTGCCAGCAGCTATTCGGGACAGGGAGGGGAGCAGTACTTC. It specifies CASSYSGQGGEQYF.

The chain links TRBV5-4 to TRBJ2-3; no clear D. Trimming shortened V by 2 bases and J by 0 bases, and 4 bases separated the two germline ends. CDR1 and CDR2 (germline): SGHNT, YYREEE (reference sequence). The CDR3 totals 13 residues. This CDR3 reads CASSLGSTDTQYF. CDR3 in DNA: TGTGCCAGCAGCTTAGGCAGCACAGATACGCAGTATTTT.

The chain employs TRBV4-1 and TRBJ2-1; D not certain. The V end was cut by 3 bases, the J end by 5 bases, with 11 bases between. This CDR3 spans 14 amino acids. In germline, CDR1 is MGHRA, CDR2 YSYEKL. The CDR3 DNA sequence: TGCGCCAGCAGCCACCCACTCCGCCACAATGAGCAGTTCTTC. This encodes CASSHPLRHNEQFF.

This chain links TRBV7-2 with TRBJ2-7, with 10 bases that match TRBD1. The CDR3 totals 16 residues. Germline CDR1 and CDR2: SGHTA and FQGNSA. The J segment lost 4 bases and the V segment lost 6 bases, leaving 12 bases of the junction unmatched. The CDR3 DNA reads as TGTGCCAGCAGGGCAGGGACAGGGGACGACGTATACGAGCAGTACTTC. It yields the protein CASRAGTGDDVYEQYF.

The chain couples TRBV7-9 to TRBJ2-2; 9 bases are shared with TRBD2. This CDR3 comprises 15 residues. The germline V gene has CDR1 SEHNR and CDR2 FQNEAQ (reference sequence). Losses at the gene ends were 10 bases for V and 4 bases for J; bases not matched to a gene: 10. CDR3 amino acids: CATLLASGATGELFF. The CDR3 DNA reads TGTGCCACACTGTTAGCTAGCGGGGCCACCGGGGAGCTGTTTTTT.

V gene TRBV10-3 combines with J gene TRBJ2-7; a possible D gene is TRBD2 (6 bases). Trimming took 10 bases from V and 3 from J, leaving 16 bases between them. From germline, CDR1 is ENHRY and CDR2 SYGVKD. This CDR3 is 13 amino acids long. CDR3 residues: CATGLPEGYEQYF. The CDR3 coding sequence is TGTGCCACCGGACTTCCGGAGGGCTACGAGCAGTACTTC.

CDR3 loop: CASSEYVNALGDEQFF. The CDR3 bases are TGTGCCAGCAGTGAATATGTTAACGCACTAGGCGATGAGCAGTTCTTC. The chain links TRBV6-1 to TRBJ2-1, with D possibly TRBD2 on 5 matching bases. Germline V gives CDR1 MNHNS, CDR2 SASEGT. The CDR3 sequence is 16 residues long. V was pared by 2 bases and J by 8 bases, with 19 bases between.

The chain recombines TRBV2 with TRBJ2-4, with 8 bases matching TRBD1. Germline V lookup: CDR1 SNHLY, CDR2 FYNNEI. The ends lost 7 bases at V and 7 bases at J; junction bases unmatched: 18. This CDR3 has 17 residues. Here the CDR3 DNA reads TGTGCCAGCAACGGTTTTACCGGACAGGGAATGGTGAACATTCAGTACTTC. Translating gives CASNGFTGQGMVNIQYF.

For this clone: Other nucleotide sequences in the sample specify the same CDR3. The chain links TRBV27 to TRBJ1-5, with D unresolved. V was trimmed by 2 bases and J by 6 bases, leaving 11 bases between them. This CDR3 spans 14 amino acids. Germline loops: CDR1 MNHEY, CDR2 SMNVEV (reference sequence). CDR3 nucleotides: TGTGCCAGCAGTTTAGGCCCCCGGGGTCAGCCCCAGCATTTT. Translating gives CASSLGPRGQPQHF.

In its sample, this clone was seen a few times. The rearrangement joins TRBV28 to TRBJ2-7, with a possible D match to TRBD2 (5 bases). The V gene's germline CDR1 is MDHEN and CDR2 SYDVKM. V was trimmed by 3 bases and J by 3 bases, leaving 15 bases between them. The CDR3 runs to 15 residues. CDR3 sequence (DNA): TGTGCCAGCAGTTTGGTTCGGCAGCGGAGCTACGAGCAGTACTTC. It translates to CASSLVRQRSYEQYF.

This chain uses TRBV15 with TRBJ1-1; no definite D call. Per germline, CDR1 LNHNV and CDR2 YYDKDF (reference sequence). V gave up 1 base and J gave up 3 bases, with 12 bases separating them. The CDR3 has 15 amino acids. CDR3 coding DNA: TGTGCCACCAGCAGAGCTACCGCGGCCGACACTGAAGCTTTCTTT. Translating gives CATSRATAADTEAFF.

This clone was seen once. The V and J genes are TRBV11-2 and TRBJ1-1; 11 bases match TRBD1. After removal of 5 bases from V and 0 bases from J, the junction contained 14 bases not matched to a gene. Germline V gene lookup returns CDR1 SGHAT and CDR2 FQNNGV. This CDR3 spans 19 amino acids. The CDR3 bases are TGTGCCAGCAGCAATACGCCAATCCGGACAGGGGGCATGAACACTGAAGCTTTCTTT. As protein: CASSNTPIRTGGMNTEAFF.

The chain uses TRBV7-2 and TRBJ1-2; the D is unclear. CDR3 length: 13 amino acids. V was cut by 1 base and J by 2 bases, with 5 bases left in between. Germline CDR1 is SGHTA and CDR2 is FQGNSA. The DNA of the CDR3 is TGTGCCAGCAGCTTAGTGGGGAACTATGGCTACACCTTC. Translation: CASSLVGNYGYTF.

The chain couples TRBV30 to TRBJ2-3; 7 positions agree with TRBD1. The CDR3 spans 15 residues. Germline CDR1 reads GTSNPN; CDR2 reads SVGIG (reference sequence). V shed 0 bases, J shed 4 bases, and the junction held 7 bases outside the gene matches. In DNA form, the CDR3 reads TGTGCCTGGAGTGTACTAGGCAGGGGGTCAGATACGCAGTATTTT. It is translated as CAWSVLGRGSDTQYF.

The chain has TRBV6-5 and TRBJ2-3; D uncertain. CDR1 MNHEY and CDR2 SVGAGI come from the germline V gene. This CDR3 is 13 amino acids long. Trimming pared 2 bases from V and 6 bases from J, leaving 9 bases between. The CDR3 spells CASSYGPGDTQYF. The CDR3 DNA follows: TGTGCCAGCAGTTACGGGCCCGGGGATACGCAGTATTTT.

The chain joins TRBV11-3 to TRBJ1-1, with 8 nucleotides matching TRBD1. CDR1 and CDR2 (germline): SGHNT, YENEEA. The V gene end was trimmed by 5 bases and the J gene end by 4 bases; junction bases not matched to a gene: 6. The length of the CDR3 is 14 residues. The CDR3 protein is CASSPGQGSTEAFF. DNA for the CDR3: TGTGCCAGCAGCCCCGGACAGGGAAGCACTGAAGCTTTCTTT.

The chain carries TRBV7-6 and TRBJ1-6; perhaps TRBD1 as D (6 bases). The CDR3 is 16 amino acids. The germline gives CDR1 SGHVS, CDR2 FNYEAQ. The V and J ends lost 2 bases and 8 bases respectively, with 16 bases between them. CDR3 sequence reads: CASSLRAGEVYSPLHF. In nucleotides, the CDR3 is TGTGCCAGCAGCTTAAGGGCAGGGGAGGTCTATTCACCCCTCCACTTT.

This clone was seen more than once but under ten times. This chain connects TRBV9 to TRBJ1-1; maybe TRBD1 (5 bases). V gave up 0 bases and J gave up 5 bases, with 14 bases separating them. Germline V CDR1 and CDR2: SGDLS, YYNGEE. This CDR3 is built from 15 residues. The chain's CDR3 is CASSVVGSEGTEAFF. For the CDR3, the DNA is TGTGCCAGCAGCGTAGTCGGGAGTGAGGGGACTGAAGCTTTCTTT. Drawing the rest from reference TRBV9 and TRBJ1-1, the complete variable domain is DSGVTQTPKHLITATGQRVTLRCSPRSGDLSVYWYQQSLDQGLQFLIQYYNGEERAKGNILERFSAQQFPDLHSELNLSSLELGDSALYFCASSVVGSEGTEAFFGQGTRLTVV.

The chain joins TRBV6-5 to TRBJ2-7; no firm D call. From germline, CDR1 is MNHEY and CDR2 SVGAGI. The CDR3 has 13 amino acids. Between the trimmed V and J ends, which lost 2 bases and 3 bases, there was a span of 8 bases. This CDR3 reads CASSYGDGYEQYF. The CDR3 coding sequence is TGTGCCAGCAGTTACGGAGACGGCTACGAGCAGTACTTC.

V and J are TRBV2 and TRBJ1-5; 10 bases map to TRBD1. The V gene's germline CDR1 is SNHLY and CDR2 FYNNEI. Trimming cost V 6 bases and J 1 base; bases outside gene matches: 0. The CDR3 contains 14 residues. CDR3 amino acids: CASRGQGSNQPQHF. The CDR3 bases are TGTGCCAGCAGGGGACAGGGGAGCAATCAGCCCCAGCATTTT. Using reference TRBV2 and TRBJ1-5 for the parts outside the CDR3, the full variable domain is EPEVTQTPSHQVTQMGQEVILRCVPISNHLYFYWYRQILGQKVEFLVSFYNNEISEKSEIFDDQFSVERPDGSNFTLKIRSTKLEDSAMYFCASRGQGSNQPQHFGDGTRLSIL.

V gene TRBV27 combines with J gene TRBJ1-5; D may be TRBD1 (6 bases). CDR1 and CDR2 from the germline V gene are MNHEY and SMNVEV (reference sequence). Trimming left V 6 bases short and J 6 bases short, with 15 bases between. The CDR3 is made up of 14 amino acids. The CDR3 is CASRPNRDGQPQHF. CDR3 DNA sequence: TGTGCCAGCAGGCCTAACAGGGACGGTCAGCCCCAGCATTTT.

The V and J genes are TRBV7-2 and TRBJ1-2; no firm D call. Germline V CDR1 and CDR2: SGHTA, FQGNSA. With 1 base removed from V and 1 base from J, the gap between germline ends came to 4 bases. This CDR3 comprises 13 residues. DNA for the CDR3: TGTGCCAGCAGCTTAGACAGTAACTATGGCTACACCTTC. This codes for CASSLDSNYGYTF.

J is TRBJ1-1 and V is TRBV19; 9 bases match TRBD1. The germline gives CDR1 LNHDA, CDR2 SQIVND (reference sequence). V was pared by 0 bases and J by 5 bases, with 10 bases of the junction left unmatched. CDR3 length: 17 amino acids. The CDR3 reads CASSIDLGTGIKTEAFF. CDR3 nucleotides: TGTGCCAGTAGTATAGATCTCGGGACAGGGATCAAGACTGAAGCTTTCTTT.